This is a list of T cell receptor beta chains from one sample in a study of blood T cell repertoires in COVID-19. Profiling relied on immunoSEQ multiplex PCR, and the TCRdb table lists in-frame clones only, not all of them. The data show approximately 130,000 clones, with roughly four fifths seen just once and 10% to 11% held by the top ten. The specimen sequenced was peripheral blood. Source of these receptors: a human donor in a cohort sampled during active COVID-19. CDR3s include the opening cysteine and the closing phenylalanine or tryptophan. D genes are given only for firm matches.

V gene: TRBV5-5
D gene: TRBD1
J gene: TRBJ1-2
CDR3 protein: CASTRDSLNYGYTF
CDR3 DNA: TGTGCCAGCACCCGGGACAGTTTAAACTATGGCTACACCTTC

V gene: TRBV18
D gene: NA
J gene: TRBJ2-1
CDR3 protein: CASSPPGIGSYNEQFF
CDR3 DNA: TGTGCCAGCTCACCACCGGGTATCGGGTCCTACAATGAGCAGTTCTTC

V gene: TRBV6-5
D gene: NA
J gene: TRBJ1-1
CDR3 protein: CASSYSREYTEAFF
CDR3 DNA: TGTGCCAGCAGTTACAGCAGGGAATACACTGAAGCTTTCTTT

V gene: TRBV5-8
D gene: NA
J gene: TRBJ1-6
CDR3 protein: CASPSGSSYNSPLHF
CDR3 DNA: TGTGCCAGCCCTTCGGGGAGCTCCTATAATTCACCCCTCCACTTT

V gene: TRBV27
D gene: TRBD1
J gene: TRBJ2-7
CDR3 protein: CASSFWSGGEQYF
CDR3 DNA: TGTGCCAGCAGTTTTTGGTCAGGGGGTGAGCAGTACTTC

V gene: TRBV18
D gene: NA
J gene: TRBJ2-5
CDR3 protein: CASSPGGQWETQYF
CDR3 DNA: TGTGCCAGCTCACCGGGGGGGCAGTGGGAGACCCAGTACTTC

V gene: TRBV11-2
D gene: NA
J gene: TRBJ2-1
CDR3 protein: CASSSGLRGSRVDEQFF
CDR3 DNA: TGTGCCAGCAGCTCAGGACTCAGGGGCTCTCGCGTCGATGAGCAGTTCTTC

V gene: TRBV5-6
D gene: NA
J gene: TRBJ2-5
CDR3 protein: CASSLLARETQYF
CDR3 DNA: TGTGCCAGCAGCTTGTTAGCCCGGGAGACCCAGTACTTC

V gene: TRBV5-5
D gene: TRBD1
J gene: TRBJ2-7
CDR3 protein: CASSLGTGGYEQYF
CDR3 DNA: TGTGCCAGCAGCTTGGGGACAGGGGGATACGAGCAGTACTTC

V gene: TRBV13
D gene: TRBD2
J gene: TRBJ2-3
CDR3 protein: CASSLGAGGDTQYF
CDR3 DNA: TGTGCCAGCAGCTTAGGAGCGGGGGGGGATACGCAGTATTTT

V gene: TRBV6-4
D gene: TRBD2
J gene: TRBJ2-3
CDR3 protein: CASSDAGGSTDTQYF
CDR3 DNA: TGTGCCAGCAGTGACGCGGGGGGTTCCACAGATACGCAGTATTTT

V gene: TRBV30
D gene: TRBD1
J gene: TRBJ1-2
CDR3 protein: CAWIGTGFLYGYTF
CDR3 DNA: TGTGCCTGGATCGGGACAGGGTTTCTCTATGGCTACACCTTC

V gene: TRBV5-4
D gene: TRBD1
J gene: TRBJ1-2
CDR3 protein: CASSPPGGQGLYGYTF
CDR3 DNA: TGTGCCAGCAGTCCACCGGGGGGACAGGGACTCTATGGCTACACCTTC